This T cell receptor (beta chain) appears in the sequencing data of a study of blood T cells in healthy people across ages. The study, taken as a whole, reports: Nothing was known about donor CMV status, and this possibly confounded expanded clonotype changes.

As to this clonotype: What it binds is unknown.

Sample-barcoded 5' priming and a J-beta primer mix drove a second PCR of roughly 7 to 11 cycles. CDR3-containing paired-end reads numbering at least 2.5 million came from each sample. MiXCR was run by TCRdb on the 5' RACE reads, yielding one entry per CDR3 protein. This table has about 1 million distinct CDR3 sequences, less than 25% appearing once. CDR3 size: 14 residues. Per the germline V gene, CDR1 is MGHDK and CDR2 is SYGVNS. Trimming left V 3 bases short and J 6 bases short, with 15 bases between. The sample also formed part of further work on T cells of mothers and their children. In that study: The sample comes from eight or nine healthy Caucasian donors: mothers and children.

This TCR derives from a girl aged 2 to 10 in good health. This rearrangement joins TRBV25-1 to TRBJ2-7; a weak D match, TRBD1 (6 bases). The specimen was blood. The chain's CDR3 is CASSDYRVNFEQYF. In DNA form, the CDR3 reads TGTGCCAGCAGTGACTACAGGGTCAATTTCGAGCAGTACTTC.